This T cell receptor (beta chain) was sequenced during a study of blood T cell repertoires in COVID-19. Clones were sequenced by immunoSEQ multiplex PCR, and TCRdb holds only the in-frame ones, with some missing. Counted here are a few hundred thousand clones, less than 85% occurring once; the ten biggest clones make up roughly 7%. V lost 3 bases, J lost 2 bases, and 5 bases lay in between. This CDR3 is built from 12 residues. The germline V gene has CDR1 WSHSY and CDR2 SAAADI. V is TRBV10-2 and J is TRBJ2-7, with D unclear. The receptor's source is a woman aged 70-85 years with acute or convalescent COVID-19. What was sequenced was peripheral blood. The CDR3 DNA sequence: TGCGCCAGCAGTGACTTAACCTACGAGCAGTACTTC. The encoded protein is CASSDLTYEQYF.